This TCR beta chain is drawn from a study of human T cells and chemical hapten exposure. In TCRdb, the RACE reads were re-called with MiXCR into one record per CDR3 protein. The sample has about 80,000 distinct CDR3 sequences; 11% to 15% are singletons. This clonotype was detected only a few times. The CDR3 is made up of 17 amino acids. V dropped 4 bases and J dropped 2 bases, with 20 bases sitting between them. Germline values: CDR1 MNHEY, CDR2 SVGAGI. As for time point: pre-sensitization, week 0. The treatment: therapeutic diphenylcyclopropenone sensitization with weekly scalp DPC. Whole blood that had not been fractionated was the source of extracted total RNA.

Sequences were derived from whole blood, sampled in connection with sensitization to the hapten diphenylcyclopropenone (DPC). This chain uses TRBV6-5 with TRBJ1-2, with D hard to call. The origin of this receptor is a woman in her forties or fifties with alopecia areata. Some clones in this sample may be carry-over from other donors' samples. CDR3 in amino acids: CASSSTRGSKPNYGYTF. The CDR3 DNA sequence: TGTGCCAGCAGTTCCACCCGTGGCAGCAAGCCAAACTATGGCTACACCTTC.